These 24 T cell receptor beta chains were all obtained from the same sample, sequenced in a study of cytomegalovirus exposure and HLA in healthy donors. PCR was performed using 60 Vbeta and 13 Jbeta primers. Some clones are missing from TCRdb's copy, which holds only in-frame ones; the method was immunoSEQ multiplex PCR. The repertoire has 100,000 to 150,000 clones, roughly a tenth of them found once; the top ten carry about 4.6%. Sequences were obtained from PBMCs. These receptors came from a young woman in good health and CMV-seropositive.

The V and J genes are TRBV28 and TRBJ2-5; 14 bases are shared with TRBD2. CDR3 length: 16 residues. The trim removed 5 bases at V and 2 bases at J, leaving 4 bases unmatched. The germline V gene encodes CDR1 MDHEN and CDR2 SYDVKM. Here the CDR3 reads CASSARTSGRQETQYF. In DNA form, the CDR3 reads TGTGCCAGCAGTGCGCGGACTAGCGGGAGGCAAGAGACCCAGTACTTC.

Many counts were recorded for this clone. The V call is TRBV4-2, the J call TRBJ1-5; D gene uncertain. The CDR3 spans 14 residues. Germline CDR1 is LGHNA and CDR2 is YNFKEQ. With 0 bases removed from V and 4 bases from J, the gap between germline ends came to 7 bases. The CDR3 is CASSQDPGNQPQHF. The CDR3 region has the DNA TGTGCCAGCAGCCAAGATCCGGGGAATCAGCCCCAGCATTTT.

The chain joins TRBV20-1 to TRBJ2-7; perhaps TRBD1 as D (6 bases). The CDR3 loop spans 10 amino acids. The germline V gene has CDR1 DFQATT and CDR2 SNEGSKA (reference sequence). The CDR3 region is CSISGDEQYF. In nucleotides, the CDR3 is TGCAGCATTTCAGGGGACGAGCAGTACTTC.

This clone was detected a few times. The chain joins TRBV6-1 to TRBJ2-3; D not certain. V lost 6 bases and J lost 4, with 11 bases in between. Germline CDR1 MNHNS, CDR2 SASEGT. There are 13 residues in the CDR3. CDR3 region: CASSLESADTQYF. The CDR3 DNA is TGTGCCAGCAGCCTCGAATCGGCAGATACGCAGTATTTT.

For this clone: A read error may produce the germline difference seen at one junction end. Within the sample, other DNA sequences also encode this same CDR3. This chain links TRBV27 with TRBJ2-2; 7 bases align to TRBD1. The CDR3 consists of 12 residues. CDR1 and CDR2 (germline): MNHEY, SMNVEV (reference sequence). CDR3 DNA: TGTGCAAGCAGTTGGGGACAGGGGGAGCTGTTTTTT. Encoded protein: CASSWGQGELFF.

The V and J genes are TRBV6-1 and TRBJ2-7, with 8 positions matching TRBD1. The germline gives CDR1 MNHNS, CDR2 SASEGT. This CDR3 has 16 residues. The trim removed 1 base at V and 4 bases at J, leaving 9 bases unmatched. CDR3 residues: CASSEDRGTGLYEQYF. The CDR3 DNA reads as TGTGCCAGCAGTGAAGATCGCGGGACAGGACTGTACGAGCAGTACTTC.

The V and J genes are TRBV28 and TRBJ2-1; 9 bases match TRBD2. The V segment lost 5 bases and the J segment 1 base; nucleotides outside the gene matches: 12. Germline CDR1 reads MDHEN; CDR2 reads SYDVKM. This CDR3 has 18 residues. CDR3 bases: TGTGCCAGCAGTCTGGACTTAGCGGGAGTCGGGTCCTACAATGAGCAGTTCTTC. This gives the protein CASSLDLAGVGSYNEQFF.

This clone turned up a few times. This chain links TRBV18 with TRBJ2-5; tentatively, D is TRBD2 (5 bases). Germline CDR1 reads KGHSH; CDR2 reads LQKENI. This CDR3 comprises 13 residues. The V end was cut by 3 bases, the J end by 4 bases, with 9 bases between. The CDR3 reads CASSPVSGETQYF. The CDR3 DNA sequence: TGTGCCAGCTCACCCGTAAGCGGAGAGACCCAGTACTTC.

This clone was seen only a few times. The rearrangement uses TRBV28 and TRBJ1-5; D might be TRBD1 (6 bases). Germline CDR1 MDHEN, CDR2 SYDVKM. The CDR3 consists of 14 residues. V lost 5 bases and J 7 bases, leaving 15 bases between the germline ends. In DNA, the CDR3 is TGTGCCAGCAGTGAACAGGGTCTCGGCCAGCCCCAGCATTTT. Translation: CASSEQGLGQPQHF.

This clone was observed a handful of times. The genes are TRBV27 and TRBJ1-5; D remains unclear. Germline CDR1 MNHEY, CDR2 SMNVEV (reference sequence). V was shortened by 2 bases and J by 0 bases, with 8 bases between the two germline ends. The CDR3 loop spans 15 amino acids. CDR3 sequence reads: CASSLPPYSNQPQHF. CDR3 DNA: TGTGCCAGCAGTTTACCCCCTTATAGCAATCAGCCCCAGCATTTT.

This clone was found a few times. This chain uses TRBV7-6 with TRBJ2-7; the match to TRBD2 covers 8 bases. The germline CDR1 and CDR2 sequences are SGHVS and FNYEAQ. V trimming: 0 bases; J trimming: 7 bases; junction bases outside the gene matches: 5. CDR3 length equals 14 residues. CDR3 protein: CASSLAGRATEQYF. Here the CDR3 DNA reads TGTGCCAGCAGCTTAGCCGGGAGGGCCACGGAGCAGTACTTC.

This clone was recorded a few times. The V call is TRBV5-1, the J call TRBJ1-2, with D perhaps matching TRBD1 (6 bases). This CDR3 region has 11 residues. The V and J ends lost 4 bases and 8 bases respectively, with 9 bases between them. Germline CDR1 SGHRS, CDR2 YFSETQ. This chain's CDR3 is CASSTGTGYTF. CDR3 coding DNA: TGCGCCAGCAGCACAGGGACAGGCTACACCTTC.

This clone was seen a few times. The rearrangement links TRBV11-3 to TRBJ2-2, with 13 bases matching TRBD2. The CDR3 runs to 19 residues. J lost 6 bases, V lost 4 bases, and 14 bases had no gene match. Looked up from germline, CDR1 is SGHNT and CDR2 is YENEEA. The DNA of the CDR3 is TGTGCCAGCAGCTCCTGGACTAGCGGGAGAAGGTGGGTTTCCGGGGAGCTGTTTTTT. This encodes CASSSWTSGRRWVSGELFF.

The DNA for the CDR3 is TGCGCCAGCAGCTCCAGCGGGCTTAACAATGAGCAGTTCTTC. Amino acids: CASSSSGLNNEQFF. This chain uses TRBV5-1 with TRBJ2-1, with D possibly being TRBD2 (6 bases). V shed 3 bases and J shed 5 bases, with 12 bases lying between them. Germline V gene data show CDR1 as SGHRS and CDR2 as YFSETQ. This CDR3 contains 14 residues.

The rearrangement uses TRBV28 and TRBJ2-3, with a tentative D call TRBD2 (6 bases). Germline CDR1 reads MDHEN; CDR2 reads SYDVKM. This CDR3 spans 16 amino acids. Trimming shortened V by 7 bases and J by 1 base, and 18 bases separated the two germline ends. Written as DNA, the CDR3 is TGTGCCAGCAAAATCCCCTTGGCTAGCGGCACAGATACGCAGTATTTT. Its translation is CASKIPLASGTDTQYF. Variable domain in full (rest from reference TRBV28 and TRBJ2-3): DVKVTQSSRYLVKRTGEKVFLECVQDMDHENMFWYRQDPGLGLRLIYFSYDVKMKEKGDIPEGYSVSREKKERFSLILESASTNQTSMYLCASKIPLASGTDTQYFGPGTRLTVL.

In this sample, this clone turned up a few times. CDR3 nucleotides: TGCGCCAGCAGCTCACAGGGGGTAAACACTGAAGCTTTCTTT. Translation: CASSSQGVNTEAFF. The chain joins TRBV5-1 to TRBJ1-1, with 8 nucleotides matching TRBD1. The trim removed 3 bases at V and 2 bases at J, leaving 3 bases unmatched. Germline V gene sequence: CDR1 SGHRS, CDR2 YFSETQ. The CDR3 extends over 14 amino acids.

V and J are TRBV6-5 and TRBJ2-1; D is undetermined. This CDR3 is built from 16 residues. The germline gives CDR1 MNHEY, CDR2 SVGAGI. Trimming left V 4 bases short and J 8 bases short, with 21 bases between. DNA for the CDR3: TGTGCCAGCAGTTCCCCTCCGGCGGTTAATCGGCATGAGCAGTTCTTC. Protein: CASSSPPAVNRHEQFF.

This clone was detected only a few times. The DNA of the CDR3 is TGTGCCAGCAGCTCCAGGCCAGCTTTCTTT. It yields the protein CASSSRPAFF. The chain uses TRBV21-1 and TRBJ1-1; TRBD1, the D gene given by the table, was not confirmed from the DNA. TRBV21-1 is shown as a pseudogene. CDR3 size: 10 residues.

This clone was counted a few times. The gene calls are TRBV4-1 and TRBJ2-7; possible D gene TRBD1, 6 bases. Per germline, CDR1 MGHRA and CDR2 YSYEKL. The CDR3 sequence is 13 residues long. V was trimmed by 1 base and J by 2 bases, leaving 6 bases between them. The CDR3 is CASSQGGPYEQYF. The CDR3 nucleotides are TGCGCCAGCAGCCAAGGGGGGCCCTACGAGCAGTACTTC.

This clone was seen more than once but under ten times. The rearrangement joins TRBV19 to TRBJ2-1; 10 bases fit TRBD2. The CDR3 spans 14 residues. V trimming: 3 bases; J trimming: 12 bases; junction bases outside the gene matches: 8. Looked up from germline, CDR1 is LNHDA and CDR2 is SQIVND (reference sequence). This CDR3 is CASSMQAGGRGQFF. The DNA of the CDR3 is TGTGCCAGTAGTATGCAAGCGGGAGGGCGGGGGCAGTTCTTC.

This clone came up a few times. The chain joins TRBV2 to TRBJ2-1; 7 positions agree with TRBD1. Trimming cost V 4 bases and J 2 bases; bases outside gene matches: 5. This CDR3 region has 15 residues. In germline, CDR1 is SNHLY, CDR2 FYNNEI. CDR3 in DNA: TGTGCCAGCAGTGGGGAACAGGGGCCCTACAATGAGCAGTTCTTC. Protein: CASSGEQGPYNEQFF.

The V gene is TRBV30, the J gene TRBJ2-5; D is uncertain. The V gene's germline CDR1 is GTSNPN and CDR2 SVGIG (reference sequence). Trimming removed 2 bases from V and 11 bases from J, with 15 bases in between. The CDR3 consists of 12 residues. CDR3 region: CAWSPLVGEQYF. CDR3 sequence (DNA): TGTGCCTGGAGTCCCCTTGTTGGAGAGCAGTACTTC.

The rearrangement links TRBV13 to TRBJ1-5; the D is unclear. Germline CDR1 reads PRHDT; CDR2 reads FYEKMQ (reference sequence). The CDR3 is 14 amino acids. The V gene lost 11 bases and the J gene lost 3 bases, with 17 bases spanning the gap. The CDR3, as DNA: TGTGCCCGCTCCCCAGGCTTTATCAATCAGCCCCAGCATTTT. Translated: CARSPGFINQPQHF.

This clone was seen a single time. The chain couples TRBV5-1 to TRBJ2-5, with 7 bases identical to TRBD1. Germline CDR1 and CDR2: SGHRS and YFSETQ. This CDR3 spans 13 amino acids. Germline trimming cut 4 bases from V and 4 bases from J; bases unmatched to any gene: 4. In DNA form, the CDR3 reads TGCGCCAGCAGCCGACGACAGGGAGAGACCCAGTACTTC. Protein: CASSRRQGETQYF.